The TCR beta chain described here comes from a study of OX40 agonist ivuxolimab in advanced cancers. Study-level information: People in dose escalation had one of these cancers: hepatocellular carcinoma, melanoma, renal cell or head and neck cancer. Treatment received earlier with anti-PD-1, anti-PD-L1 or anti-CTLA-4 agents was allowed, and around 40% had some.

Method: immunoSEQ multiplex PCR; TCRdb's copy keeps in-frame clones and lacks some. The sample includes around 40,000 clones, roughly 80% of them seen just once. V was pared by 2 bases and J by 2 bases, with 6 bases between. This CDR3 is 14 amino acids long. Looked up from germline, CDR1 is KGHSH and CDR2 is LQKENI. The J gene is TRBJ1-4, the V gene TRBV18; D is unresolved. Sequences were derived from CD4+ or CD8+ T cells sorted from blood, sampled in a trial of the OX40 agonist ivuxolimab. The clonotype was recovered from an adult with an advanced solid tumor such as melanoma, head and neck, liver or kidney cancer. CDR3 nucleotide sequence: TGTGCCAGCTCACCAATACCCACTAATGAAAAACTGTTTTTT. It translates to CASSPIPTNEKLFF.